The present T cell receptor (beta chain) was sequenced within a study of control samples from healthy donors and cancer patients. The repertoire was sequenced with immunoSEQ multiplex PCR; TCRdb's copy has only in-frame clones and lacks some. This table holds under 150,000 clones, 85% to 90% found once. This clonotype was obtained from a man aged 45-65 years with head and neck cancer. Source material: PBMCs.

DNA for the CDR3: TGTGCCAGCAGCCAAGGACTAGCGGGAGGGGCATCGAACACCGGGGAGCTGTTTTTT. Translation: CASSQGLAGGASNTGELFF. The chain uses TRBV3-1 (or the pseudogene TRBV3-2) and TRBJ2-2; TRBD2 aligns across 14 bases. This CDR3 is built from 19 residues. Per the germline V gene, CDR1 is LGHDT and CDR2 is YNNKEL (reference sequence). The V segment lost 1 base and the J segment 0 bases; nucleotides outside the gene matches: 4.